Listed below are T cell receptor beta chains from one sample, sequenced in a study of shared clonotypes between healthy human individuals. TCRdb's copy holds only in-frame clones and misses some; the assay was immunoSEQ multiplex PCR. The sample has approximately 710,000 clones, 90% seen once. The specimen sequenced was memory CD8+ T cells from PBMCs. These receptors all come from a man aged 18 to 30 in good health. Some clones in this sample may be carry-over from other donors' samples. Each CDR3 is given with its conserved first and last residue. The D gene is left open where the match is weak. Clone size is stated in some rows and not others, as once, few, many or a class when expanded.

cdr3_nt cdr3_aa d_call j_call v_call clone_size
TGTGCCAGCAGCCACGGGACGGCCGATAGCAATCAGCCCCAGCATTTT CASSHGTADSNQPQHF NA TRBJ1-5 TRBV6-6 NA
TGCGCCAGCAGTGAGTCGAGCAGGTTGGGAGATACGCAGTATTTT CASSESSRLGDTQYF NA TRBJ2-3 TRBV10-1 NA
TGTGCCAGCACTAACAGGGTCACTGAAGCTTTCTTT CASTNRVTEAFF NA TRBJ1-1 TRBV6-6 NA
TGTGCCAGCAGCCTGCGGACGGGAGCCAAAAACATTCAGTACTTC CASSLRTGAKNIQYF NA TRBJ2-4 TRBV7-8 NA
TGTGCCAGCAGCTTAGGAAGTAGAACTAGCGGGTACGAGCAGTACTTC CASSLGSRTSGYEQYF TRBD2 TRBJ2-7 TRBV13 NA
TGTGCCAGTACCGGCGGGACACCATCCTACAATGAGCAGTTCTTC CASTGGTPSYNEQFF NA TRBJ2-1 TRBV19 NA
TGCGCCAGCAGCCTCGATATAGGGATTTGGGAGCAGTACTTC CASSLDIGIWEQYF NA TRBJ2-7 TRBV4-1 once
TGTGCCAGCAGCCAAGAACCCCGGGACAGTTCCTACGAGCAGTACTTC CASSQEPRDSSYEQYF TRBD1 TRBJ2-7 TRBV4-2 NA
TGTGCCAGCAGCCACGGGACCGCCTACGAGCAGTACTTC CASSHGTAYEQYF NA TRBJ2-7 TRBV13 NA
TGTGCCAGCAGCGTAGGAGTGACAGAGACCTACGAGCAGTACTTC CASSVGVTETYEQYF NA TRBJ2-7 TRBV9 once
TGTGCCAGCAGCTTATCGACTAGCGGGACTTACTACGAGCAGTACTTC CASSLSTSGTYYEQYF TRBD2 TRBJ2-7 TRBV7-6 NA
TGTGCCACCTGGGATGAGGTAGAGACCCAGTACTTC CATWDEVETQYF NA TRBJ2-5 TRBV6-5 NA
TGTGCCAGCAGCTTAGAGGCGGGAGTTAGGGATGAGCAGTTCTTC CASSLEAGVRDEQFF TRBD2 TRBJ2-1 TRBV7-6 NA
TGTGCCAGCAGCTTAGTCGGAGCGGACAATGAGCAGTTCTTC CASSLVGADNEQFF NA TRBJ2-1 TRBV13 NA
TGTGCCAGCAGCTTGGGGGACACTGAAGCTTTCTTT CASSLGDTEAFF NA TRBJ1-1 TRBV5-6 NA
TGTGCCAGCCGCCCGGGCTTAGGGAACACCGGGGAGCTGTTTTTT CASRPGLGNTGELFF NA TRBJ2-2 TRBV7-6 NA
TGCGCCAGCAGCCTCGACCCGGTGGCCTACGAGCAGTACTTC CASSLDPVAYEQYF NA TRBJ2-7 TRBV4-1 once